This TCR beta chain was found in a study of T cell repertoires in cytomegalovirus infection. The table lists this clonotype with many counts. What it binds is not known. This CDR3 has 16 residues. V was clipped by 5 bases and J by 7 bases; unmatched bases: 11. Germline CDR1 reads SGHVS; CDR2 reads FQNEAQ. TCRdb processed the reads anew with MiXCR; each CDR3 protein has one entry. The table lists 900,000 to 950,000 distinct CDR3 sequences, around 31% of them singletons. The sequenced sample was cultured CD8+ T cells from PBMCs, obtained from culture after CMV antigen stimulation. The chain recombines TRBV7-8 with TRBJ2-1, with TRBD2 matching over 10 bases. This TCR was recovered from a human donor in good health (CMV status not recorded). Some clones in this sample may be carry-over from other donors' samples. CDR3 loop: CASSPGGGAGGNEQFF. CDR3 in DNA: TGTGCCAGCAGCCCCGGAGGCGGAGCGGGGGGGAATGAGCAGTTCTTC.